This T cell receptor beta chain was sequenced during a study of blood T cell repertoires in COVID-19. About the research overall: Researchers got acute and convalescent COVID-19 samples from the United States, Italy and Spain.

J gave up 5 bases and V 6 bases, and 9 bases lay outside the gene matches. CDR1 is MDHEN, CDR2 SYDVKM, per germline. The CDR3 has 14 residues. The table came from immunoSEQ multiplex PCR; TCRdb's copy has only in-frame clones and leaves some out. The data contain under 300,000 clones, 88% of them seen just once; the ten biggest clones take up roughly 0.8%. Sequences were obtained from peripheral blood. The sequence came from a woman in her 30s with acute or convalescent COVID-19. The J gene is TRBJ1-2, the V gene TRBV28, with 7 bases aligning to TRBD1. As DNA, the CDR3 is TGTGCCAGCAGCCAAAGACAGGGTGGTTATGGCTACACCTTC. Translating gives CASSQRQGGYGYTF.